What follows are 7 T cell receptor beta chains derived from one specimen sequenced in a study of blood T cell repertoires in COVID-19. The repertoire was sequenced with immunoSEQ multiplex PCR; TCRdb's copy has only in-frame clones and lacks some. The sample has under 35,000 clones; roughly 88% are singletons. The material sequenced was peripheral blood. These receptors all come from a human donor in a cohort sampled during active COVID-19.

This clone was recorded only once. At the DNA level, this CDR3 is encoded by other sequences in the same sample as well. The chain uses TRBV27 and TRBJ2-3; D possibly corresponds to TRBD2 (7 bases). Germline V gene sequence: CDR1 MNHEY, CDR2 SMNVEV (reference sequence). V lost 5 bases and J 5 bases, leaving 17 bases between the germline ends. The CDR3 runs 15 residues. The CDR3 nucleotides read TGTGCCAGCAGTCCCCGCGGGGGCCACGGAGATACGCAGTATTTT. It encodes CASSPRGGHGDTQYF.

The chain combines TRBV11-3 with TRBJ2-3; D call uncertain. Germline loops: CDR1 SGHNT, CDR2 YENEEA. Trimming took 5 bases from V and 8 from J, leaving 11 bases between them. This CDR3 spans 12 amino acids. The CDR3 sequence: CASSPPGGTQYF. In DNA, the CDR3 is TGTGCCAGCAGCCCCCCCGGCGGTACGCAGTATTTT.

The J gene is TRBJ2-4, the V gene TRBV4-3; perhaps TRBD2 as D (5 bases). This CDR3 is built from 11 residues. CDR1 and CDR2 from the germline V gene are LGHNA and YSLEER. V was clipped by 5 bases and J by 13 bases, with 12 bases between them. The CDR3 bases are TGCGCCAGCAGCTACGGGGAGATACAGTACTTC. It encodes CASSYGEIQYF.

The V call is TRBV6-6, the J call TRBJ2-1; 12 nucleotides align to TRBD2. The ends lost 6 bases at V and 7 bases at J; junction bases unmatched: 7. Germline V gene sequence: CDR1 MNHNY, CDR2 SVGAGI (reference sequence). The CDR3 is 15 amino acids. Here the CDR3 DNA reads TGTGCCAGCAGCCGCGGACTAGCGGGGTGGAATGAGCAGTTCTTC. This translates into CASSRGLAGWNEQFF.

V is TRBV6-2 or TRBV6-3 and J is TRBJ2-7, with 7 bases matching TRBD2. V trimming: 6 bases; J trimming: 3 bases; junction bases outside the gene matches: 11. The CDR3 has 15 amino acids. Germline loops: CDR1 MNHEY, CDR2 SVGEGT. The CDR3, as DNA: TGTGCCAGCAGCTCCGGGATGGGGGGGAACTACGAGCAGTACTTC. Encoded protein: CASSSGMGGNYEQYF.

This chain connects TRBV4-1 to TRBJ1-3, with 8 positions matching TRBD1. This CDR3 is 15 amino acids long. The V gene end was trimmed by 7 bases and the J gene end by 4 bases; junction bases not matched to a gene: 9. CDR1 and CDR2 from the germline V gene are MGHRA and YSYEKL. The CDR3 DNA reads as TGCGCCAGCACACTGACAGGGGTGGACGGAAACACCATATATTTT. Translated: CASTLTGVDGNTIYF.

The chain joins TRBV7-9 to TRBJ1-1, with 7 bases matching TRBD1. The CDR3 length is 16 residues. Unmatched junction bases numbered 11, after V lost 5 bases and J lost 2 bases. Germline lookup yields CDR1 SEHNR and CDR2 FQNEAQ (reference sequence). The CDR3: CASSQGEDRFNTEAFF. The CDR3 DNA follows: TGTGCCAGCAGCCAAGGTGAGGACAGGTTTAACACTGAAGCTTTCTTT. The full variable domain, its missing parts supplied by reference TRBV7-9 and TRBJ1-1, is DTGVSQNPRHKITKRGQNVTFRCDPISEHNRLYWYRQTLGQGPEFLTYFQNEAQLEKSRLLSDRFSAERPKGSFSTLEIQRTEQGDSAMYLCASSQGEDRFNTEAFFGQGTRLTVV.